These 32 T cell receptor beta chains were all obtained from the same sample, sequenced in a study of cytomegalovirus exposure and HLA in healthy donors. Both 60 Vbeta primers and 13 Jbeta primers went into the PCR. TCRdb's copy holds only in-frame clones and misses some; the assay was immunoSEQ multiplex PCR. The top ten clones hold 9.5% to 15% of a sample with some 150,000 clones, roughly three quarters of them seen once. The source material was PBMCs. The receptors were sampled from a man aged 25 to 40 in good health and CMV-seropositive.

The CDR3 sequence is CASTAGVGRGNQPQHF. The CDR3 region has the DNA TGTGCCAGTACGGCAGGGGTGGGTAGGGGCAATCAGCCCCAGCATTTT. The chain has TRBV19 and TRBJ1-5; the D gene is possibly TRBD1 (6 bases). The length of the CDR3 is 16 residues. Trimming left V 7 bases short and J 2 bases short, with 18 bases between. Looked up from germline, CDR1 is LNHDA and CDR2 is SQIVND (reference sequence).

This chain's CDR3 is CASSAPTYELATYNEQFF. CDR3 DNA: TGTGCCAGCAGTGCCCCTACCTACGAACTAGCAACCTACAATGAGCAGTTCTTC. J is TRBJ2-1 and V is TRBV28, with a possible D match to TRBD2 (6 bases). Germline V lookup: CDR1 MDHEN, CDR2 SYDVKM. Trimming removed 5 bases from V and 2 bases from J, with 22 bases in between. The CDR3 length is 18 residues.

The genes are TRBV28 and TRBJ2-3, with a weak D call TRBD2 (5 bases). CDR1 MDHEN and CDR2 SYDVKM come from the germline V gene. This CDR3 region has 15 residues. V dropped 5 bases and J dropped 3 bases, with 15 bases sitting between them. CDR3: CASSPHRGVTDTQYF. The CDR3, as DNA: TGTGCCAGCAGTCCCCACCGGGGAGTGACAGATACGCAGTATTTT.

This rearrangement joins TRBV4-2 to TRBJ2-1; D is perhaps TRBD2 (6 bases). Germline loops: CDR1 LGHNA, CDR2 YNFKEQ. V was clipped by 4 bases and J by 4 bases, with 17 bases between them. The length of the CDR3 is 16 residues. The DNA for the CDR3 is TGTGCCAGCAGCCTCACCTGGGGCGGGGCTTACAATGAGCAGTTCTTC. Residues: CASSLTWGGAYNEQFF.

This chain connects TRBV5-1 to TRBJ2-6; 8 bases align to TRBD2. Trimming removed 5 bases from V and 1 base from J; junction bases left unmatched: 8. Germline-derived CDR1 and CDR2 are SGHRS and YFSETQ. CDR3 length: 17 amino acids. The CDR3, as DNA: TGCGCCAGCAGTCCTACGGGAGGGCTGTCTGGGGCCAACGTCCTGACTTTC. This translates into CASSPTGGLSGANVLTF.

The chain couples TRBV29-1 to TRBJ1-5; perhaps TRBD1 as D (5 bases). The CDR3 has 13 residues. V was clipped by 6 bases and J by 6 bases, with 15 bases between them. Germline CDR1 reads SQVTM; CDR2 reads ANQGSEA. CDR3 nucleotide sequence: TGCAGCGTCCAGACAGTCCCCAGTCAGCCCCAGCATTTT. This translates into CSVQTVPSQPQHF.

This CDR3 reads CASKNTGSGANVLTF. DNA of the CDR3: TGTGCCAGCAAAAATACGGGCTCTGGGGCCAACGTCCTGACTTTC. The chain is built from TRBV27 and TRBJ2-6; D remains ambiguous. CDR3 length: 15 residues. The V gene's germline CDR1 is MNHEY and CDR2 SMNVEV (reference sequence). Trimming cost V 7 bases and J 0 bases, with 10 bases left between them.

The V gene is TRBV19, the J gene TRBJ2-7; weak D call: TRBD2 (5 bases). V shed 3 bases and J shed 3 bases, with 9 bases lying between them. This CDR3 is built from 13 residues. Germline CDR1 LNHDA, CDR2 SQIVND (reference sequence). CDR3 coding DNA: TGTGCCAGTAGTATGGGAGCCGTCTACGAGCAGTACTTC. Protein sequence: CASSMGAVYEQYF.

Worth noting for this clone: The sample holds other DNA sequences that translate to the same CDR3. This sequence joins TRBV27 and TRBJ1-4, with D uncertain. V was clipped by 2 bases and J by 4 bases, with 8 bases between them. Germline CDR1 MNHEY, CDR2 SMNVEV (reference sequence). This CDR3 has 14 amino acids. The CDR3 spells CASSLGAGNEKLFF. Here the CDR3 DNA reads TGTGCCAGCAGTTTAGGCGCGGGTAATGAAAAACTGTTTTTT.

The CDR3 sequence: CASSLLGGNTEAFF. CDR3 nucleotides: TGCGCCAGCAGCTTGCTGGGGGGGAACACTGAAGCTTTCTTT. The chain employs TRBV5-1 and TRBJ1-1, with D possibly matching TRBD1 (5 bases). The germline gives CDR1 SGHRS, CDR2 YFSETQ. This CDR3 is built from 14 residues. The V end was cut by 1 base, the J end by 1 base, with 8 bases between.

The CDR3 protein is CASSSLGAVYTEAFF. CDR3 DNA: TGTGCCAGCAGCTCCCTGGGGGCAGTCTACACTGAAGCTTTCTTT. The gene calls are TRBV7-2 and TRBJ1-1; a possible D gene is TRBD1 (6 bases). The CDR3 is 15 residues long. V lost 4 bases, J lost 3 bases, and 15 bases lay in between. Germline V CDR1 and CDR2: SGHTA, FQGNSA.

The CDR3 region is CASSWSPQGIGYEQYF. CDR3 DNA sequence: TGTGCCAGCAGCTGGTCCCCTCAGGGGATTGGTTACGAGCAGTACTTC. V is TRBV5-6 and J is TRBJ2-5; D possibly corresponds to TRBD1 (6 bases). Judging by the DNA end, TRBJ2-7 fits better; the J call may be wrong. CDR3 length equals 16 residues. CDR1 SGHDT and CDR2 YYEEEE come from the germline V gene.

The rearrangement uses TRBV27 and TRBJ1-1, with TRBD1 identical over 7 bases. The V and J ends lost 2 bases and 6 bases, in that order; junction bases with no gene match: 6. Germline V CDR1 and CDR2: MNHEY, SMNVEV (reference sequence). The CDR3 contains 14 residues. CDR3 coding DNA: TGTGCCAGCAGTTTACAGGGGGTCAATGCTGAAGCTTTCTTT. This encodes CASSLQGVNAEAFF.

V and J are TRBV2 and TRBJ2-5; D is perhaps TRBD2 (7 bases). The CDR3 contains 14 residues. With 6 bases removed from V and 4 bases from J, the gap between germline ends came to 15 bases. Looked up from germline, CDR1 is SNHLY and CDR2 is FYNNEI. CDR3 loop: CASSSDRGAETQYF. As DNA, the CDR3 is TGTGCCAGCAGCAGCGACCGGGGGGCAGAGACCCAGTACTTC.

The chain uses TRBV28 and TRBJ1-5; 8 bases align to TRBD1. V lost 4 bases and J lost 10; bases outside the gene matches: 12. Germline V gene lookup returns CDR1 MDHEN and CDR2 SYDVKM. This CDR3 contains 15 residues. The CDR3 is CASSSPPGGESPQHF. The CDR3 nucleotides are TGTGCCAGCAGTTCACCCCCAGGGGGCGAGTCTCCCCAGCATTTT.

Worth noting for this clone: This is likely a read error, given that the CDR3 carries no conserved phenylalanine or tryptophan at its end. No DNA is shown, since the ends of the CDR3 on it are uncertain; the CDR3 is the one TCRdb lists. The chain has TRBV11-1 and TRBJ1-1; the D call TRBD1 from the table was never checked on the DNA. CDR1 and CDR2 (germline): SGHAT, FQDESV (reference sequence). The CDR3 sequence runs 12 residues, both termini included. The CDR3 is CASSSAGTGGVY.

CDR3 loop: CAISKSGANTGELFF. For the CDR3, the DNA is TGTGCCATCAGTAAATCAGGTGCGAACACCGGGGAGCTGTTTTTT. The J gene is TRBJ2-2, the V gene TRBV10-3, with D uncertain. Trimming took off 5 bases at V and 0 bases at J, with 10 bases between the two ends. CDR1 and CDR2 (germline): ENHRY, SYGVKD. The CDR3 sequence is 15 residues long.

The CDR3 nucleotides read TGTGCCAGCAGCGGGGGCCTTGGGCCAGGGCTACAAGAGACCCAGTACTTC. Protein product: CASSGGLGPGLQETQYF. The genes are TRBV5-4 and TRBJ2-5, with D perhaps matching TRBD1 (6 bases). The CDR3 runs to 17 residues. Germline V gene sequence: CDR1 SGHNT, CDR2 YYREEE (reference sequence). V dropped 4 bases and J dropped 2 bases, with 21 bases sitting between them.

CDR3 DNA: TGTGCCAGCAGCCCCCAGGACAGGGGGCGCGGGGAGCAGTACTTC. As protein: CASSPQDRGRGEQYF. The V and J genes are TRBV7-9 and TRBJ2-7, with 11 bases identical to TRBD1. Looked up from germline, CDR1 is SEHNR and CDR2 is FQNEAQ (reference sequence). The J segment lost 7 bases and the V segment lost 5 bases, leaving 10 bases of the junction unmatched. The CDR3 is 15 amino acids.

The chain has TRBV10-3 and TRBJ2-1, with 7 bases aligning to TRBD2. The CDR3 has 13 amino acids. The ends lost 7 bases at V and 6 bases at J; junction bases unmatched: 6. Germline-derived CDR1 and CDR2 are ENHRY and SYGVKD. The CDR3 DNA reads as TGTGCCATCATGACTAGCAGCAGCAATGAGCAGTTCTTC. Its protein is CAIMTSSSNEQFF.

This clone was picked up a small number of times. This chain connects TRBV19 to TRBJ1-4; 8 bases are a match to TRBD1. Germline V gene sequence: CDR1 LNHDA, CDR2 SQIVND (reference sequence). This CDR3 is 15 amino acids long. Trimming cost V 5 bases and J 0 bases; bases outside gene matches: 2. For the CDR3, the DNA is TGTGCCAGTAGTTTACAGGGGGCAACTAATGAAAAACTGTTTTTT. Translation gives CASSLQGATNEKLFF.

A few counts support this clone. V usage is TRBV27 and J usage is TRBJ1-6, with D tentatively TRBD1 (6 bases). CDR3 size: 14 residues. Germline V lookup: CDR1 MNHEY, CDR2 SMNVEV (reference sequence). Trimming took 5 bases from V and 5 from J, leaving 10 bases between them. The CDR3 DNA sequence: TGTGCCAGCAGTCCGGACAGAAATAATTCACCCCTCCACTTT. This sequence encodes CASSPDRNNSPLHF.

This chain links TRBV25-1 with TRBJ2-5, with 7 bases lining up with TRBD2. The ends lost 4 bases at V and 5 bases at J; junction bases unmatched: 4. This CDR3 is built from 13 residues. The V gene's germline CDR1 is MGHDK and CDR2 SYGVNS. The CDR3 region is CASSATSQETQYF. The CDR3 nucleotides read TGTGCCAGCAGTGCGACTAGCCAGGAGACCCAGTACTTC.

The chain employs TRBV30 and TRBJ2-3; 12 nucleotides match TRBD2. Looked up from germline, CDR1 is GTSNPN and CDR2 is SVGIG (reference sequence). The CDR3 totals 16 residues. The V and J ends lost 1 base and 0 bases, in that order; junction bases with no gene match: 2. CDR3 amino acids: CAWSAGLAGSTDTQYF. CDR3 in DNA: TGTGCCTGGAGTGCAGGACTAGCGGGGAGCACAGATACGCAGTATTTT.

This chain uses TRBV18 with TRBJ1-5, with 9 bases that match TRBD1. This CDR3 region has 14 residues. CDR1 and CDR2 from the germline V gene are KGHSH and LQKENI. Unmatched junction bases numbered 2, after V lost 6 bases and J lost 2 bases. CDR3 in amino acids: CASSDRGGNQPQHF. The CDR3 region has the DNA TGTGCCAGCTCGGACAGGGGAGGCAATCAGCCCCAGCATTTT.

The chain uses TRBV27 and TRBJ1-1, with D possibly being TRBD1 (5 bases). The V gene lost 3 bases and the J gene lost 6 bases, with 11 bases spanning the gap. CDR3 length equals 13 residues. The germline V gene encodes CDR1 MNHEY and CDR2 SMNVEV (reference sequence). This CDR3 is CASSFGGRAEAFF. The CDR3 DNA sequence: TGTGCCAGCAGTTTTGGGGGGAGGGCTGAAGCTTTCTTT.

The gene calls are TRBV11-2 and TRBJ2-1; 9 bases are a match to TRBD2. Germline V gene sequence: CDR1 SGHAT, CDR2 FQNNGV. CDR3 size: 16 residues. V dropped 0 bases and J dropped 8; count of bases not matched to a gene: 8. The CDR3 DNA follows: TGTGCCAGCAGCTTAGAGGGTAGCGGGAGCCTGCATGAGCAGTTCTTC. Amino acids: CASSLEGSGSLHEQFF.

This chain uses TRBV7-2 with TRBJ2-5; 7 bases match TRBD2. Germline lookup yields CDR1 SGHTA and CDR2 FQGNSA. The CDR3 length is 13 residues. Trimming cost V 6 bases and J 3 bases; bases outside gene matches: 4. CDR3 DNA sequence: TGTGCCAGCAGGCGGCTAGCGGAAGAGACCCAGTACTTC. As protein: CASRRLAEETQYF.

The genes are TRBV7-3 and TRBJ2-7; 7 nucleotides line up with TRBD2. CDR1 is SGHTA, CDR2 FQGTGA, per germline. V shed 5 bases, J shed 1 base, and the junction held 8 bases outside the gene matches. The CDR3 has 15 amino acids. The CDR3 protein is CASSPGLVGSYEQYF. The DNA of the CDR3 is TGTGCCAGCAGCCCCGGACTAGTCGGTTCCTACGAGCAGTACTTC.

This clone was detected only a few times. V gene TRBV10-3 combines with J gene TRBJ2-1, with 10 bases matching TRBD2. CDR1 is ENHRY, CDR2 SYGVKD, per germline. With V trimmed by 8 bases and J by 5 bases, 9 bases remained unmatched. The CDR3 is made up of 15 amino acids. The CDR3 loop reads CAIPVLLAGNNEQFF. DNA for the CDR3: TGTGCCATCCCAGTTTTACTAGCGGGGAACAATGAGCAGTTCTTC.

This chain links TRBV10-3 with TRBJ2-5, with 8 bases matching TRBD1. This CDR3 is built from 14 residues. The germline CDR1 and CDR2 sequences are ENHRY and SYGVKD. Trimming at V came to 6 bases and at J to 2 bases, leaving 5 bases not matched to a gene. CDR3: CAIRGTGDQETQYF. The CDR3, as DNA: TGTGCCATCAGGGGGACAGGAGATCAAGAGACCCAGTACTTC.

The CDR3 sequence: CASSLGLAGTGRDTQYF. The CDR3, as DNA: TGTGCCAGCAGTCTCGGACTAGCGGGAACAGGAAGAGATACGCAGTATTTT. The rearrangement uses TRBV27 and TRBJ2-3; TRBD2 matches 12 bases. Germline V CDR1 and CDR2: MNHEY, SMNVEV (reference sequence). V shed 5 bases and J 5 bases; nucleotides not matched to a gene: 11. The CDR3 extends over 17 amino acids.